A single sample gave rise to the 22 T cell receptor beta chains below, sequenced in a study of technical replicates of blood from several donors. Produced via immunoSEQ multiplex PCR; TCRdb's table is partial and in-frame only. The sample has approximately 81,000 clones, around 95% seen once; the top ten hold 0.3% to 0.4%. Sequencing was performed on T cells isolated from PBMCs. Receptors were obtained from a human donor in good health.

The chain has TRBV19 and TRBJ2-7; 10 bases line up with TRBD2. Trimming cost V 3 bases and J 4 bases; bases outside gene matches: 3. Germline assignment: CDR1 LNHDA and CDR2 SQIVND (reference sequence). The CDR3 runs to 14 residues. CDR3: CASSITSGVYEQYF. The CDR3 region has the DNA TGTGCCAGTAGTATTACTAGCGGGGTTTACGAGCAGTACTTC.

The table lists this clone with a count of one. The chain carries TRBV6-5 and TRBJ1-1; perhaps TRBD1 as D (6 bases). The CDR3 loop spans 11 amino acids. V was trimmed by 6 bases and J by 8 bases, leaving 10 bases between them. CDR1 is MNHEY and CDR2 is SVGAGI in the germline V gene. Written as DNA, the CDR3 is TGTGCCAGCAGGGACAGCTTAGAAGCTTTCTTT. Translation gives CASRDSLEAFF.

The CDR3 sequence: CASSPTGTSVNEQFF. CDR3 nucleotides: TGTGCCAGCAGCCCTACCGGGACTAGCGTCAATGAGCAGTTCTTC. J is TRBJ2-1 and V is TRBV11-3; the match to TRBD2 covers 10 bases. V gave up 5 bases and J gave up 6 bases; unmatched junction bases: 7. CDR3 length equals 15 residues. Germline assignment: CDR1 SGHNT and CDR2 YENEEA.

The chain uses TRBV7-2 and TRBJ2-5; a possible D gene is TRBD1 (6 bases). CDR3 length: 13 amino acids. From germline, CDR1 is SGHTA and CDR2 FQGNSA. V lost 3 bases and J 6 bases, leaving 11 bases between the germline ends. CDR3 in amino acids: CASSFQGRQTQYF. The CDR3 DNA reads TGTGCCAGCAGCTTCCAGGGGCGACAGACCCAGTACTTC.

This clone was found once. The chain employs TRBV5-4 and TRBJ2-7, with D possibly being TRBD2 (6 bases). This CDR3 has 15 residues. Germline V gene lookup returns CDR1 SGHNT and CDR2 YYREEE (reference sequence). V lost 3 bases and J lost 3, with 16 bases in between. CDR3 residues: CASSSEITSSYEQYF. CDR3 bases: TGTGCCAGCAGCTCCGAGATAACTAGCAGCTACGAGCAGTACTTC. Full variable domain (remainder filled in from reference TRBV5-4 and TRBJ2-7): ETGVTQSPTHLIKTRGQQVTLRCSSQSGHNTVSWYQQALGQGPQFIFQYYREEENGRGNFPPRFSGLQFPNYSSELNVNALELDDSALYLCASSSEITSSYEQYFGPGTRLTVT.

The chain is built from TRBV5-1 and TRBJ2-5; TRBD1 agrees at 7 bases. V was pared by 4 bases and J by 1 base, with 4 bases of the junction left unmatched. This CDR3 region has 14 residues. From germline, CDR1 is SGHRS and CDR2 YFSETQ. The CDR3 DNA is TGCGCCAGCAGCCCAAGGGACAGCCAAGAGACCCAGTACTTC. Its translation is CASSPRDSQETQYF.

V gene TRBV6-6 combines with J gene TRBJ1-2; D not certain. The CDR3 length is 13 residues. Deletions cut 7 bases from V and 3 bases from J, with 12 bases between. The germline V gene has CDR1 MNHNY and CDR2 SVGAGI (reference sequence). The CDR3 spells CASKVPTDYGYTF. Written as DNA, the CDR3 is TGTGCCAGCAAAGTTCCAACAGACTATGGCTACACCTTC.

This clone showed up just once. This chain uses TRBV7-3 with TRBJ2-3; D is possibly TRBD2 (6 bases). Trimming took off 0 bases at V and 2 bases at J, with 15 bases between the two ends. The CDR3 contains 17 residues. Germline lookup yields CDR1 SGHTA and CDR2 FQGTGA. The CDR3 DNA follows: TGTGCCAGCAGCTTAACGGGAGGAGCTCGGCTCACAGATACGCAGTATTTT. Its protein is CASSLTGGARLTDTQYF.

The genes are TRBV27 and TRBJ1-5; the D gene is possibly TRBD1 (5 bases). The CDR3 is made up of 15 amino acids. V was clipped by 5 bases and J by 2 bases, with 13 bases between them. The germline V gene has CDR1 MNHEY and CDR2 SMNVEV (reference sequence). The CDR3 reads CASSPTTGGNQPQHF. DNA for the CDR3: TGTGCCAGCAGTCCCACGACGGGGGGCAATCAGCCCCAGCATTTT.

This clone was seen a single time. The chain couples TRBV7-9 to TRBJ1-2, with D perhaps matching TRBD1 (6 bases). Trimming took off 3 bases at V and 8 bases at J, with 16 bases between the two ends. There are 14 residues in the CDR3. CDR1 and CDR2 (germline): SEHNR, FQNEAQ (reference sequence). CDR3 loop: CASSFSNRADGYTF. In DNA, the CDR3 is TGTGCCAGCAGCTTTAGTAACAGGGCGGACGGCTACACCTTC.

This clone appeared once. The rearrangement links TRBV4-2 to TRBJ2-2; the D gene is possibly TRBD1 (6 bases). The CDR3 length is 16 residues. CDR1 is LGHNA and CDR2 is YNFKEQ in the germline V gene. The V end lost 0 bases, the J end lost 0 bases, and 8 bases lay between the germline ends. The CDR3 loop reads CASSQEQGSNTGELFF. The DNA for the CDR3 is TGTGCCAGCAGCCAAGAACAGGGATCGAACACCGGGGAGCTGTTTTTT.

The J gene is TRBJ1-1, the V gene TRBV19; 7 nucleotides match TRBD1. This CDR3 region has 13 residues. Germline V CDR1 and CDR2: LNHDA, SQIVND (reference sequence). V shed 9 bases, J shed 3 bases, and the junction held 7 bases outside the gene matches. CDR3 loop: CASSTGVYTEAFF. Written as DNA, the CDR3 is TGTGCCAGCTCTACAGGGGTGTACACTGAAGCTTTCTTT.

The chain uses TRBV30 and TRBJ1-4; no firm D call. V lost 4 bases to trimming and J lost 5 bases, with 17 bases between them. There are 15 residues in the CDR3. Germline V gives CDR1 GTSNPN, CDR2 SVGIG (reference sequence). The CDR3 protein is CAWTPGLRQNEKLFF. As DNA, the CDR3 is TGTGCCTGGACTCCGGGGTTGAGGCAAAATGAAAAACTGTTTTTT.

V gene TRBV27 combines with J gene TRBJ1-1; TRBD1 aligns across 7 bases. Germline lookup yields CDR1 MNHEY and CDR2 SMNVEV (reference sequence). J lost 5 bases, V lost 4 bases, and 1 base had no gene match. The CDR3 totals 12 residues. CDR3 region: CASSYRGTEAFF. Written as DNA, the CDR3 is TGTGCCAGCAGTTACAGGGGTACTGAAGCTTTCTTT.

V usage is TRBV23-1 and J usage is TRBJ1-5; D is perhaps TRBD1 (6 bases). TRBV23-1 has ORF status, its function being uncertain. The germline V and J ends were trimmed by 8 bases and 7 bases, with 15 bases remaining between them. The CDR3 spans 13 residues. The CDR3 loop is CASRFQGIQPQHF. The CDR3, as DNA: TGCGCCAGCCGGTTCCAGGGGATCCAGCCCCAGCATTTT.

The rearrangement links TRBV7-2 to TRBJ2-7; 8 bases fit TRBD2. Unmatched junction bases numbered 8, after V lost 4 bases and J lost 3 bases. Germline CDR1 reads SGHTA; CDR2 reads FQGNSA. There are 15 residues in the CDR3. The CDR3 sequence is CASSSLGGAFYEQYF. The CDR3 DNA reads TGTGCCAGCAGCTCCCTCGGGGGGGCCTTCTACGAGCAGTACTTC.

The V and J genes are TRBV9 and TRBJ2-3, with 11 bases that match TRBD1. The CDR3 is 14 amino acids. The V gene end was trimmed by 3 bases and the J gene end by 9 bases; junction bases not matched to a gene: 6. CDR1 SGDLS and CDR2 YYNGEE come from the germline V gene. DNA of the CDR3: TGTGCCAGCAGCGGGACAGGGGGCTTAAGGACGCAGTATTTT. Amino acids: CASSGTGGLRTQYF.

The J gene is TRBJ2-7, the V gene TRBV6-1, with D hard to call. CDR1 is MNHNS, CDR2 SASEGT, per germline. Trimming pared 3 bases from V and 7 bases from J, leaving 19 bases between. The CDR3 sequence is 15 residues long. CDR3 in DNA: TGTGCCAGCAGTGACACGAGTGGCTCTACACAGGAGCAGTACTTC. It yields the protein CASSDTSGSTQEQYF.

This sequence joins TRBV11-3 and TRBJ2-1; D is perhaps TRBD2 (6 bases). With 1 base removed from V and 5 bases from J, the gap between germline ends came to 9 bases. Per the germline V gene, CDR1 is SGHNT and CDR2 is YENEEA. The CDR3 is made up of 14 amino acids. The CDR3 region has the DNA TGTGCCAGCAGCTTAGCGGGAGCTGACAATGAGCAGTTCTTC. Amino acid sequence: CASSLAGADNEQFF.

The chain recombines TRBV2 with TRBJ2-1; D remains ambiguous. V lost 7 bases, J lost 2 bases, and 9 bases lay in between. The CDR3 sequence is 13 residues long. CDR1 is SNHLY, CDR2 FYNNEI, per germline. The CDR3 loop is CASNSLTYNEQFF. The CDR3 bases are TGTGCCAGCAATAGCCTCACCTACAATGAGCAGTTCTTC.

The DNA of the CDR3 is TGTGCCAGCAGCGCCTCTCTAAGGAACACTGAAGCTTTCTTT. Translation gives CASSASLRNTEAFF. This chain uses TRBV9 with TRBJ1-1; D is uncertain. CDR3 length: 14 residues. Germline V gene lookup returns CDR1 SGDLS and CDR2 YYNGEE. V lost 3 bases to trimming and J lost 1 base, with 10 bases between them.

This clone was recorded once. The CDR3, as DNA: TGTGCCAGCAGCGCCGGACGGGACAGGGACTACGAGCAGTACTTC. This encodes CASSAGRDRDYEQYF. V and J are TRBV9 and TRBJ2-7, with TRBD1 identical over 9 bases. V lost 3 bases and J lost 3; bases outside the gene matches: 7. Per the germline V gene, CDR1 is SGDLS and CDR2 is YYNGEE. The CDR3 extends over 15 amino acids.